These 19 T cell receptor beta chains were sequenced from one sample in a study of cytomegalovirus exposure and HLA in healthy donors (dated by TCRdb to the late 2010s). The library came from the immunoSEQ multiplex PCR assay. For the multiplex PCR, a mixture combining 60 forward primers for TCR Vbeta segments and 13 reverse primers for TCR Jbeta segments was used. Held by TCRdb, this immuneACCESS table contains in-frame sequences only and omits some clones. Under half of the omission traces to an unresolved V gene where checked; the cause of the rest is unknown. This sample is represented by 100,000 to 150,000 clones; roughly 78% of them were singletons. Around 4.2% of the sample is held by the ten biggest clonotypes. Sample: PBMCs. The source of these receptors is a man aged 45 to 65 in good health and CMV-seropositive.

The chain employs TRBV2 and TRBJ1-1; no clear D. Looked up from germline, CDR1 is SNHLY and CDR2 is FYNNEI. V lost 6 bases and J 1 base, leaving 12 bases between the germline ends. This CDR3 is built from 14 residues. The CDR3 bases are TGTGCCAGCAGGTTCCTCGGGTCGAACACTGAAGCTTTCTTT. It encodes CASRFLGSNTEAFF.

The chain recombines TRBV6-1 with TRBJ2-7; 7 bases fit TRBD2. CDR3 length: 15 residues. Germline V gene lookup returns CDR1 MNHNS and CDR2 SASEGT. Trimming removed 5 bases from V and 0 bases from J; junction bases left unmatched: 7. CDR3 in DNA: TGTGCCAGCAGTTTGAAAGCGGGGATCTCCTACGAGCAGTACTTC. This encodes CASSLKAGISYEQYF.

The count of this clone is one. J is TRBJ1-2 and V is TRBV5-1; D is unclear. Germline V gene sequence: CDR1 SGHRS, CDR2 YFSETQ. With 4 bases removed from V and 8 bases from J, the gap between germline ends came to 15 bases. There are 13 residues in the CDR3. The CDR3 coding sequence is TGCGCCAGCAGCGTGGACCAACCGGGGGGCTACACCTTC. It is translated as CASSVDQPGGYTF. The full variable domain, completed using reference TRBV5-1 and TRBJ1-2, is KAGVTQTPRYLIKTRGQQVTLSCSPISGHRSVSWYQQTPGQGLQFLFEYFSETQRNKGNFPGRFSGRQFSNSRSEMNVSTLELGDSALYLCASSVDQPGGYTFGSGTRLTVV.

The chain carries TRBV19 and TRBJ2-5; TRBD2 agrees at 12 bases. V dropped 3 bases and J dropped 5; count of bases not matched to a gene: 7. CDR3 length: 16 amino acids. Per germline, CDR1 LNHDA and CDR2 SQIVND (reference sequence). This CDR3 reads CASSISGLAGRETQYF. CDR3 coding DNA: TGTGCCAGTAGTATCTCGGGACTAGCGGGTCGGGAGACCCAGTACTTC.

The count of this clone is one. The chain employs TRBV11-2 and TRBJ2-3; 7 bases map to TRBD1. The CDR3 contains 14 residues. Germline values: CDR1 SGHAT, CDR2 FQNNGV. V lost 5 bases to trimming and J lost 6 bases; unmatched junction nucleotides: 8. The CDR3 nucleotides read TGTGCCAGCAGCCGAGGACAGGTCGTGGATACGCAGTATTTT. It specifies CASSRGQVVDTQYF.

This clone was seen a single time. CDR3 coding DNA: TGTGCCAGCAGCCAGGCCGGGACTAGCGGACGGAGGAGGGTTTACGAGCAGTACTTC. Residues: CASSQAGTSGRRRVYEQYF. The chain joins TRBV7-2 to TRBJ2-7; 11 bases are shared with TRBD2. V gave up 5 bases and J gave up 4 bases; unmatched junction bases: 19. This CDR3 comprises 19 residues. Germline CDR1 reads SGHTA; CDR2 reads FQGNSA.

This clone came up a few times. The gene calls are TRBV4-1 and TRBJ2-5; the match to TRBD2 covers 7 bases. The J call is doubtful: the DNA matches TRBJ2-7 better. The CDR3 consists of 16 residues. CDR1 MGHRA and CDR2 YSYEKL come from the germline V gene. The CDR3, as DNA: TGCGCCAGCAGCCAAGAGGGAGCGGGGAGGCCTTACGAGCAGTACTTC. This encodes CASSQEGAGRPYEQYF.

This sequence joins TRBV2 and TRBJ2-5, with unresolved D. The CDR3 is 11 amino acids. The germline V gene encodes CDR1 SNHLY and CDR2 FYNNEI. Deletions cut 7 bases from V and 2 bases from J, with 5 bases between. The CDR3 DNA reads as TGTGCCAGCACCCTTCAAGAGACCCAGTACTTC. Translated: CASTLQETQYF.

The chain uses TRBV4-3 and TRBJ1-2, with D tentatively TRBD1 (5 bases). V shed 0 bases and J shed 4 bases, with 15 bases lying between them. Germline-derived CDR1 and CDR2 are LGHNA and YSLEER. The length of the CDR3 is 16 residues. CDR3 sequence reads: CASSQDLVGGVYGYTF. The CDR3 DNA sequence: TGCGCCAGCAGCCAAGATCTAGTGGGGGGGGTCTATGGCTACACCTTC.

This clone was recorded only once. In DNA form, the CDR3 reads TGTGCCAGCAGCTTAGCGGGGCCAACTGGGGCCAACGTCCTGACTTTC. This encodes CASSLAGPTGANVLTF. The V call is TRBV7-9, the J call TRBJ2-6, with D maybe TRBD1 (5 bases). The CDR3 is 16 residues long. The V gene lost 0 bases and the J gene lost 2 bases, with 8 bases spanning the gap. Germline-derived CDR1 and CDR2 are SEHNR and FQNEAQ (reference sequence).

The chain couples TRBV6-6 to TRBJ2-7, with 11 positions matching TRBD1. After removal of 5 bases from V and 0 bases from J, the junction contained 6 bases not matched to a gene. Germline loops: CDR1 MNHNY, CDR2 SVGAGI (reference sequence). This CDR3 has 16 residues. The chain's CDR3 is CASSHAGTGGSYEQYF. The CDR3 nucleotides read TGTGCCAGCAGTCACGCCGGGACAGGGGGCTCCTACGAGCAGTACTTC.

The chain's CDR3 is CASSSRGSWNIQYF. The CDR3 coding sequence is TGTGCCAGCAGCTCCAGGGGTAGTTGGAACATTCAGTACTTC. The chain employs TRBV5-6 and TRBJ2-4; possible D gene TRBD1, 6 bases. The germline CDR1 and CDR2 sequences are SGHDT and YYEEEE. CDR3 size: 14 residues. Trimming removed 3 bases at V and 7 bases at J, with 14 bases between. Complete variable domain (other parts from reference TRBV5-6 and TRBJ2-4): DAGVTQSPTHLIKTRGQQVTLRCSPKSGHDTVSWYQQALGQGPQFIFQYYEEEERQRGNFPDRFSGHQFPNYSSELNVNALLLGDSALYLCASSSRGSWNIQYFGAGTRLSVL.

Only one count was recorded for this clone. V usage is TRBV11-2 and J usage is TRBJ1-6; the D gene is possibly TRBD1 (5 bases). The CDR3 sequence is 13 residues long. Germline V gives CDR1 SGHAT, CDR2 FQNNGV. Trimming removed 1 base at V and 7 bases at J, with 5 bases between. In nucleotides, the CDR3 is TGTGCCAGCAGCTTAGGGACAAATTCACCCCTCCACTTT. It translates to CASSLGTNSPLHF.

The chain carries TRBV6-5 and TRBJ2-7; maybe TRBD2 (6 bases). Trimming shortened V by 5 bases and J by 3 bases, and 17 bases separated the two germline ends. Germline V gene lookup returns CDR1 MNHEY and CDR2 SVGAGI. This CDR3 contains 15 residues. The CDR3 region has the DNA TGTGCCAGCAGTCCCCCGGGACGGGAGAACTACGAGCAGTACTTC. Translation gives CASSPPGRENYEQYF.

The chain has TRBV7-2 and TRBJ1-4; 8 positions match TRBD1. CDR1 and CDR2 from the germline V gene are SGHTA and FQGNSA. V lost 5 bases, J lost 0 bases, and 8 bases stayed unmatched. This CDR3 is built from 17 residues. CDR3: CASSTPDRGATNEKLFF. As DNA, the CDR3 is TGTGCCAGCAGCACACCCGACAGGGGAGCAACTAATGAAAAACTGTTTTTT. Together with reference TRBV7-2 and TRBJ1-4, the CDR3 gives the full variable domain: GAGVSQSPSNKVTEKGKDVELRCDPISGHTALYWYRQSLGQGLEFLIYFQGNSAPDKSGLPSDRFSAERTGGSVSTLTIQRTQQEDSAVYLCASSTPDRGATNEKLFFGSGTQLSVL.

This clone has just one count. The V gene is TRBV6-1, the J gene TRBJ1-2, with D possibly being TRBD1 (6 bases). Trimming removed 9 bases from V and 4 bases from J, with 12 bases in between. This CDR3 spans 12 amino acids. CDR1 is MNHNS and CDR2 is SASEGT in the germline V gene. The CDR3 loop reads CASIGQIYGYTF. CDR3 coding DNA: TGTGCCAGTATCGGACAGATCTATGGCTACACCTTC.

CDR3 residues: CASSALADTQYF. In DNA, the CDR3 is TGCGCCAGCAGCGCCTTGGCCGATACGCAGTATTTT. The chain joins TRBV5-1 to TRBJ2-3; D is undetermined. The CDR3 totals 12 residues. Looked up from germline, CDR1 is SGHRS and CDR2 is YFSETQ. The V and J ends lost 4 bases and 6 bases respectively, with 9 bases between them.

This clone was seen many times. The chain couples TRBV5-6 to TRBJ1-1, with a possible D match to TRBD1 (5 bases). The V end lost 1 base, the J end lost 11 bases, and 15 bases lay between the germline ends. The length of the CDR3 is 13 residues. Per germline, CDR1 SGHDT and CDR2 YYEEEE. The CDR3 bases are TGTGCCAGCAGCTTGTCCCCCAGGGTAGGGGCTTTCTTT. It translates to CASSLSPRVGAFF. Full variable domain (remainder filled in from reference TRBV5-6 and TRBJ1-1): DAGVTQSPTHLIKTRGQQVTLRCSPKSGHDTVSWYQQALGQGPQFIFQYYEEEERQRGNFPDRFSGHQFPNYSSELNVNALLLGDSALYLCASSLSPRVGAFFGQGTRLTVV.

The CDR3 loop is CASSQTGSGANVLTF. The CDR3 DNA sequence: TGTGCCAGCAGTCAGACAGGGTCTGGGGCCAACGTCCTGACTTTC. The chain employs TRBV7-9 and TRBJ2-6; 7 bases fit TRBD1. J was trimmed by 1 base and V by 6 bases; bases with no gene match: 3. This CDR3 has 15 amino acids. Germline V gene sequence: CDR1 SEHNR, CDR2 FQNEAQ (reference sequence). The full variable domain, with the rest looked up from reference TRBV7-9 and TRBJ2-6, is DTGVSQNPRHKITKRGQNVTFRCDPISEHNRLYWYRQTLGQGPEFLTYFQNEAQLEKSRLLSDRFSAERPKGSFSTLEIQRTEQGDSAMYLCASSQTGSGANVLTFGAGSRLTVL.